These 5 T cell receptor beta chains came from one sample sequenced in a study of blood T cell repertoires in COVID-19. Profiled with immunoSEQ multiplex PCR; TCRdb holds only in-frame clones, not every one. The sample carries 110,000 or so clones, over 80% recorded once. Material for sequencing was peripheral blood. The receptors come from a woman aged 50 to 65 with acute or convalescent COVID-19.

The gene calls are TRBV27 and TRBJ1-2, with D possibly being TRBD1 (6 bases). The germline gives CDR1 MNHEY, CDR2 SMNVEV (reference sequence). This CDR3 comprises 14 residues. Trimming removed 5 bases from V and 5 bases from J, with 15 bases in between. CDR3 DNA sequence: TGTGCCAGCAGTCTGGGACAAAGTACTTATGGCTACACCTTC. Amino acid sequence: CASSLGQSTYGYTF.

This rearrangement joins TRBV2 to TRBJ2-1, with D perhaps TRBD1 (6 bases). The CDR3 length is 13 residues. From germline, CDR1 is SNHLY and CDR2 FYNNEI. V dropped 6 bases and J dropped 12 bases, with 18 bases sitting between them. The CDR3 DNA reads as TGTGCCAGCAGCCTCAGACAGGCCGAGGGGCAGTTCTTC. It is translated as CASSLRQAEGQFF.

The V gene is TRBV5-1, the J gene TRBJ1-6; D remains ambiguous. The ends were cut back, 0 bases at V and 0 bases at J, with 10 bases in the middle. The germline V gene encodes CDR1 SGHRS and CDR2 YFSETQ. The CDR3 runs to 17 residues. The CDR3 DNA sequence: TGCGCCAGCAGCTTGGGGCAACCTGGCTCCTATAATTCACCCCTCCACTTT. As protein: CASSLGQPGSYNSPLHF.

The chain combines TRBV2 with TRBJ2-1; 11 positions agree with TRBD2. The CDR3 loop spans 14 amino acids. Looked up from germline, CDR1 is SNHLY and CDR2 is FYNNEI. Trimming cost V 7 bases and J 9 bases; bases outside gene matches: 8. CDR3 coding DNA: TGTGCCAGCATAGCGGGGGGGTTCCCCGGTGAGCAGTTCTTC. This encodes CASIAGGFPGEQFF. Full variable domain (rest looked up from reference TRBV2 and TRBJ2-1): EPEVTQTPSHQVTQMGQEVILRCVPISNHLYFYWYRQILGQKVEFLVSFYNNEISEKSEIFDDQFSVERPDGSNFTLKIRSTKLEDSAMYFCASIAGGFPGEQFFGPGTRLTVL.

This CDR3 reads CASSWGQGALYEQYF. CDR3 bases: TGTGCCAGCAGCTGGGGACAGGGGGCTTTATACGAGCAGTACTTC. This chain joins TRBV7-2 and TRBJ2-7, with TRBD1 matching 12 bases. This CDR3 comprises 15 residues. CDR1 is SGHTA, CDR2 FQGNSA, per germline. V dropped 4 bases and J dropped 4; count of bases not matched to a gene: 5.